The 22 T cell receptor beta chains presented below share a single source sample, sequenced in a study of post-analysis software for immune sequencing data. General study findings and limits: A few TRBV segments appeared more often in patients than in controls, and TRBV5-6, TRBV5-1 and TRBV20-1 were among these.

No antigen has been identified for these receptors. Sequencing libraries made from TCR beta cDNA carried unique molecular identifiers. TCRdb itself ran the PCR reads through MiXCR, one entry per CDR3 protein. The data contain roughly 800,000 distinct CDR3 sequences, approximately 50% of them singletons. The sequenced material came from blood. The receptors originated from a girl aged 10-17 years with multiple sclerosis.

This clonotype was counted many times. This rearrangement joins TRBV7-9 to TRBJ2-5, with unresolved D. Germline loops: CDR1 SEHNR, CDR2 FQNEAQ (reference sequence). Trimming pared 1 base from V and 5 bases from J, leaving 5 bases between. The CDR3 spans 12 residues. The CDR3 bases are TGTGCCAGCAGCTTAGAGGCGGAGACCCAGTACTTC. It yields the protein CASSLEAETQYF.

In regard to this clonotype: One junction end does not reproduce the germline sequence, and a read error may be involved. V gene TRBV14 combines with J gene TRBJ2-1, with TRBD2 matching 9 bases. The CDR3 has 16 residues. Germline V CDR1 and CDR2: SGHDN, FVKESK. Here the CDR3 DNA reads TGCGCCAGCAGCCAAGACCCTAGCGGGGTTGCCAATGAGCAGTTCTTC. Protein: CASSQDPSGVANEQFF.

The V gene is TRBV27, the J gene TRBJ2-3; no clear D. Germline values: CDR1 MNHEY, CDR2 SMNVEV (reference sequence). The CDR3 has 18 amino acids. Trimming pared 6 bases from V and 3 bases from J, leaving 25 bases between. The CDR3 nucleotides are TGTGCCAGCAGCCCCGGTCGGGCAGCCCCGCACTCTACAGATACGCAGTATTTT. Translating gives CASSPGRAAPHSTDTQYF.

This clonotype was observed at least ten times. For the CDR3, the DNA is TGTGCCAGCAGTCTCGGACCTTGGGATGAGCAGTTCTTC. The encoded protein is CASSLGPWDEQFF. The J gene is TRBJ2-1, the V gene TRBV12-3 or TRBV12-4; the D is unclear. CDR3 length equals 13 residues. V lost 5 bases and J lost 8, with 13 bases in between.

CDR3 sequence: CSARRTSGSPDTQYF. The CDR3 nucleotides are TGCAGTGCTAGGCGAACTAGCGGGAGTCCAGATACGCAGTATTTT. The chain joins TRBV20-1 to TRBJ2-3, with 11 bases fitting TRBD2. The germline V gene has CDR1 DFQATT and CDR2 SNEGSKA (reference sequence). After removal of 3 bases from V and 4 bases from J, the junction contained 6 bases not matched to a gene. This CDR3 contains 15 residues.

V gene TRBV2 combines with J gene TRBJ2-3; D not resolved. The CDR3 consists of 13 residues. The germline V and J ends were trimmed by 6 bases and 8 bases, with 15 bases remaining between them. CDR1 is SNHLY, CDR2 FYNNEI, per germline. The CDR3 DNA sequence: TGTGCCAGCAGGGGCGGACCCTCAGGTACGCAGTATTTT. Its translation: CASRGGPSGTQYF.

The chain combines TRBV20-1 with TRBJ2-3; 8 bases fit TRBD2. V dropped 2 bases and J dropped 2; count of bases not matched to a gene: 6. CDR3 size: 15 residues. CDR1 is DFQATT and CDR2 is SNEGSKA in the germline V gene (reference sequence). CDR3 DNA sequence: TGCAGTGCTAGAAAGGCGGGAGGACCCACAGATACGCAGTATTTT. Residues: CSARKAGGPTDTQYF.

This clonotype appeared a few times. This chain links TRBV5-1 with TRBJ2-1; D perhaps matches TRBD1 (7 bases). Trimming cost V 0 bases and J 8 bases, with 9 bases left between them. Germline V gives CDR1 SGHRS, CDR2 YFSETQ. The CDR3 is made up of 13 amino acids. The DNA for the CDR3 is TGCGCCAGCAGCTTGGGCAGGGGGGATGAGCAGTTCTTC. Translated: CASSLGRGDEQFF.

This clonotype has just a few counts. The chain recombines TRBV10-3 with TRBJ2-7, with TRBD2 matching over 14 bases. The trim removed 6 bases at V and 4 bases at J, leaving 2 bases unmatched. This CDR3 contains 14 residues. CDR1 and CDR2 from the germline V gene are ENHRY and SYGVKD. In DNA form, the CDR3 reads TGTGCCATCAGCAGACTAGCGGGAGGGTACGAGCAGTACTTC. Translated, it gives CAISRLAGGYEQYF.

The rearrangement links TRBV12-3 or TRBV12-4 to TRBJ2-5, with D possibly being TRBD1 or TRBD2 (5 bases each). Between the trimmed V and J ends, which lost 6 bases and 2 bases, there was a span of 13 bases. CDR3 length: 14 residues. CDR3 nucleotides: TGTGCCAGCAGAGGGGACGGCATACAAGAGACCCAGTACTTC. Protein sequence: CASRGDGIQETQYF.

The chain has TRBV4-2 and TRBJ2-4; D gene uncertain. Germline V CDR1 and CDR2: LGHNA, YNFKEQ. CDR3 length: 18 residues. The V and J ends lost 6 bases and 2 bases respectively, with 23 bases between them. In DNA, the CDR3 is TGTGCCAGCAGTCCAGGTCCCTTCCGGGCGAAGCCCAAAAACATTCAGTACTTC. This translates into CASSPGPFRAKPKNIQYF.

The J gene is TRBJ2-1, the V gene TRBV29-1; D unclear. V dropped 3 bases and J dropped 0 bases, with 15 bases sitting between them. In germline, CDR1 is SQVTM, CDR2 ANQGSEA. The CDR3 extends over 16 amino acids. The CDR3 region has the DNA TGCAGCGTTGAGCCTAAATCGGATAGCTCCTACAATGAGCAGTTCTTC. Its protein is CSVEPKSDSSYNEQFF.

The genes are TRBV6-1 and TRBJ1-4; D is unresolved. V shed 3 bases and J shed 14 bases, with 16 bases lying between them. This CDR3 spans 13 amino acids. CDR1 and CDR2 from the germline V gene are MNHNS and SASEGT. CDR3 coding DNA: TGTGCCAGCAGTGAGGACCTTCCATGGAAGCTGTTTTTT. Translated: CASSEDLPWKLFF.

The genes are TRBV15 and TRBJ2-1; 8 bases agree with TRBD2. The CDR3 is 16 amino acids. Unmatched junction bases numbered 7, after V lost 5 bases and J lost 1 base. CDR1 and CDR2 (germline): LNHNV, YYDKDF (reference sequence). The CDR3 nucleotides are TGTGCCACCAGCCCCGGGGGGGCGGCGTCCTACAATGAGCAGTTCTTC. It specifies CATSPGGAASYNEQFF.

The J gene is TRBJ2-1, the V gene TRBV7-2, with 10 bases aligning to TRBD2. The germline CDR1 and CDR2 sequences are SGHTA and FQGNSA. There are 17 residues in the CDR3. V lost 0 bases, J lost 1 base, and 3 bases stayed unmatched. DNA of the CDR3: TGTGCCAGCAGCTTAGCGGGGGGACTAGCGTCCTACAATGAGCAGTTCTTC. This translates into CASSLAGGLASYNEQFF. The variable domain in full, completed from reference TRBV7-2 and TRBJ2-1, reads GAGVSQSPSNKVTEKGKDVELRCDPISGHTALYWYRQSLGQGLEFLIYFQGNSAPDKSGLPSDRFSAERTGGSVSTLTIQRTQQEDSAVYLCASSLAGGLASYNEQFFGPGTRLTVL.

J is TRBJ2-1 and V is TRBV20-1, with 14 nucleotides matching TRBD2. After removal of 6 bases from V and 0 bases from J, the junction contained 10 bases not matched to a gene. The length of the CDR3 is 18 residues. Germline loops: CDR1 DFQATT, CDR2 SNEGSKA (reference sequence). CDR3 coding DNA: TGCAGTGCGCCGGGACTAGCGGGAGTCCCGGTCTCCTACAATGAGCAGTTCTTC. Translation gives CSAPGLAGVPVSYNEQFF.

This sequence joins TRBV7-2 and TRBJ1-2; D might be TRBD1 (5 bases). Germline CDR1 SGHTA, CDR2 FQGNSA. Trimming removed 4 bases from V and 2 bases from J, with 5 bases in between. The CDR3 has 12 residues. The CDR3 DNA reads TGTGCCAGCAGCTGGGGGAACTATGGCTACACCTTC. Protein sequence: CASSWGNYGYTF.

This clonotype came up a few times. The chain is built from TRBV5-1 and TRBJ2-7; TRBD2 aligns across 8 bases. Trimming at V came to 4 bases and at J to 3 bases, leaving 12 bases not matched to a gene. This CDR3 contains 16 residues. The germline CDR1 and CDR2 sequences are SGHRS and YFSETQ. The CDR3 DNA reads TGCGCCAGCAGCAGGGTAGCGCGGGAGGCCCTCTACGAGCAGTACTTC. Its translation: CASSRVAREALYEQYF.

This clonotype was counted once. V gene TRBV3-1 combines with J gene TRBJ1-1, with D perhaps TRBD1 (5 bases). From germline, CDR1 is LGHDT and CDR2 YNNKEL (reference sequence). The ends were cut back, 3 bases at V and 4 bases at J, with 15 bases in the middle. The CDR3 extends over 15 amino acids. CDR3 nucleotides: TGTGCCAGCAGCCAGAGTTCAGGGACGAGCACTGAAGCTTTCTTT. It codes for CASSQSSGTSTEAFF.

This clonotype occurred a few times. The V call is TRBV20-1, the J call TRBJ2-1; D gene unclear. The CDR3 is made up of 11 amino acids. Germline V gives CDR1 DFQATT, CDR2 SNEGSKA (reference sequence). The V and J ends lost 1 base and 8 bases respectively, with 6 bases between them. CDR3: CSARAPYEQFF. Written as DNA, the CDR3 is TGCAGTGCTAGAGCACCCTATGAGCAGTTCTTC.

This clonotype appeared once. This chain links TRBV29-1 with TRBJ2-5, with a weak D call TRBD2 (6 bases). Germline loops: CDR1 SQVTM, CDR2 ANQGSEA. V was cut by 4 bases and J by 4 bases, with 10 bases left in between. CDR3 length: 12 amino acids. Written as DNA, the CDR3 is TGCAGCGTTGCTCTGGGGGGAGAGACCCAGTACTTC. As protein: CSVALGGETQYF.

In regard to this clonotype: A junction end diverges from the germline sequence, so it may reflect a read error. The chain combines TRBV20-1 with TRBJ2-5; tentatively, D is TRBD2 (6 bases). The length of the CDR3 is 14 residues. In germline, CDR1 is DFQATT, CDR2 SNEGSKA (reference sequence). CDR3 DNA sequence: TGCAGTGCCGAGAAACTAGCAAGCCAAGAGAGCCAGTACTTC. This sequence encodes CSAEKLASQESQYF.